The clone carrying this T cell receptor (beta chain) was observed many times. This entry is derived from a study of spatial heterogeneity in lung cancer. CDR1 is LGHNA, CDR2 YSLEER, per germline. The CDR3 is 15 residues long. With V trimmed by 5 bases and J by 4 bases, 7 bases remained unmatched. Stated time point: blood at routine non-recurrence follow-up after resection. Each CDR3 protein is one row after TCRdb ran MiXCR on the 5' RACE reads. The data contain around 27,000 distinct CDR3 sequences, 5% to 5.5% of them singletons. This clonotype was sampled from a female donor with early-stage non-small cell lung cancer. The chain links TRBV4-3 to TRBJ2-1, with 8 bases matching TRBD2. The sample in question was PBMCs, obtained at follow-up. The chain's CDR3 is CASSKTGGPYNEQFF. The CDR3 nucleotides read TGCGCCAGCAGCAAGACGGGGGGGCCTTACAATGAGCAGTTCTTC.